What follows is one T cell receptor beta chain and its context. The antigen is unknown. A multiplex PCR was run with 60 Vbeta primers and 13 Jbeta primers. TCRdb's copy holds only in-frame clones and misses some; the assay was immunoSEQ multiplex PCR. The table shows around 150,000 clones, with 82% occurring only once. V was clipped by 2 bases and J by 1 base; unmatched bases: 4. Germline V gene data show CDR1 as SQVTM and CDR2 as ANQGSEA. The CDR3 sequence is 14 residues long. This entry is derived from a study of cytomegalovirus exposure and HLA in healthy donors. General study results and limits: Indistinguishable V segments such as TRBV6-2 and TRBV6-3 were excluded.

The receptor comes from a girl aged 2 to 9 in good health and CMV-seropositive. Sequenced sample: PBMCs. The chain combines TRBV29-1 with TRBJ1-1, with 7 nucleotides matching TRBD1. CDR3 sequence reads: CSVELGGTNTEAFF. In nucleotides, the CDR3 is TGCAGCGTTGAACTAGGGGGCACGAACACTGAAGCTTTCTTT.